This TCR beta chain was recorded in a study of T cells in localized non-small cell lung cancer. Clones were read by immunoSEQ multiplex PCR, and TCRdb kept only the in-frame ones, dropping some. The repertoire has 2,000 to 2,500 clones, approximately 31% of them found once; the top ten carry approximately 20%. The CDR3 has 13 residues. V was clipped by 7 bases and J by 7 bases, with 16 bases between them. The rearrangement joins TRBV6-7 to TRBJ2-5; tentatively, D is TRBD2 (6 bases). TRBV6-7 is an ORF; its function is uncertain. The sample in question was lung tumor tissue, obtained before any cancer treatment. This receptor was identified in a female donor over 55 with stage II lung adenocarcinoma. The CDR3 region has the DNA TGTGCCAGCAATCTAGGGGACTGGAGGACCCAGTACTTC. Translated, it gives CASNLGDWRTQYF.